Following are 3 T cell receptor beta chains from one sample sequenced in a study of blood T cell repertoires in COVID-19. Only in-frame clones appear in the TCRdb table, and some are missing; sequencing was by immunoSEQ multiplex PCR. This table has about 94,000 clones, over 70% appearing once. Sequenced input: peripheral blood. The receptors shown here come from a human donor in a cohort sampled during active COVID-19.

This clone has more than one count but fewer than ten. In nucleotides, the CDR3 is TGTGCCAGCAGCCTACCGGGACAGGGCGAGTCACCCCTCCACTTT. This encodes CASSLPGQGESPLHF. The V and J genes are TRBV3-1 (or the pseudogene TRBV3-2) and TRBJ1-6; 9 nucleotides line up with TRBD1. V dropped 4 bases and J dropped 10; count of bases not matched to a gene: 8. Looked up from germline, CDR1 is LGHDT and CDR2 is YNNKEL (reference sequence). This CDR3 is built from 15 residues.

About this clone itself: Other nucleotide sequences in the sample specify the same CDR3. The CDR3 region has the DNA TGTGCCAGCTCCCCGGGACAGGGGGCCAATCAGCCCCAGCATTTT. Residues: CASSPGQGANQPQHF. The gene calls are TRBV18 and TRBJ1-5; 12 nucleotides agree with TRBD1. J was trimmed by 3 bases and V by 6 bases; bases with no gene match: 3. Germline V gene lookup returns CDR1 KGHSH and CDR2 LQKENI. The length of the CDR3 is 15 residues.

The chain combines TRBV5-1 with TRBJ2-2, with D possibly being TRBD1 (6 bases). Trimming pared 7 bases from V and 1 base from J, leaving 11 bases between. The CDR3 runs 14 residues. From germline, CDR1 is SGHRS and CDR2 YFSETQ. The CDR3 DNA reads as TGCGCCAGCGTTGGACAGATGAACACCGGGGAGCTGTTTTTT. Its protein product is CASVGQMNTGELFF.